These T cell receptor beta chains were read from a single sample in a study of metastatic and nonmetastatic thyroid tumors. TCRdb re-called clones from the PCR reads using MiXCR. The sample has about 19,000 clones, 16% seen once. Sequenced material: blood. The receptors come from a male donor with papillary thyroid cancer or a benign thyroid nodule (not recorded which). Some clones in this sample may be carry-over from other donors' samples. CDR3s include the opening cysteine and the closing phenylalanine or tryptophan. A D gene is named only where the DNA matches it firmly. For some rows the clone size is stated as once, few or many, or as a class when expanded; others skip it.

j_call clone_size d_call v_call cdr3_aa cdr3_nt
TRBJ1-3 . . TRBV7-2 CASSFAWTSSGNTIYF TGTGCCAGCAGCTTCGCCTGGACATCCTCTGGAAACACCATATATTTT
TRBJ1-1 . TRBD1 TRBV27 CASRRQGENTEAFF TGTGCCAGCAGACGACAGGGAGAGAACACTGAAGCTTTCTTT
TRBJ2-7 few . TRBV10-3 CAISIGVGTYEQYF TGTGCCATCAGTATAGGGGTCGGTACCTACGAGCAGTACTTC
TRBJ1-2 . TRBD1 TRBV14 CASSQDAGGIYGYTF TGTGCCAGCAGCCAAGACGCAGGGGGGATCTATGGCTACACCTTC
TRBJ2-7 many TRBD2 TRBV19 CASSTPLAGGGYEQYF TGTGCCAGTAGTACACCCTTAGCGGGTGGGGGCTACGAGCAGTACTTC
TRBJ2-2 medium-sized . TRBV20-1 CSARAARKLKLTGELFF TGCAGTGCTAGAGCCGCCAGGAAACTTAAGCTCACCGGGGAGCTGTTTTTT
TRBJ2-1 many . TRBV6-2/TRBV6-3 CASTTTGSSYNEQFF TGTGCCAGCACCACCACAGGGAGCTCCTACAATGAGCAGTTCTTC
TRBJ2-7 . . TRBV4-1 CASSQISGPHEQYF TGCGCCAGCAGCCAAATCTCGGGTCCCCACGAGCAGTACTTC
TRBJ1-5 medium-sized . TRBV4-2 CASSPTFGGDNQPQHF TGTGCCAGCAGCCCAACCTTTGGGGGGGACAATCAGCCCCAGCATTTT
TRBJ2-5 few . TRBV6-2/TRBV6-3 CASSYGAPVGQETQYF TGTGCCAGCAGTTACGGAGCGCCGGTGGGGCAAGAGACCCAGTACTTC
TRBJ2-7 many . TRBV10-3 CAIGGGPTYEQYF TGTGCCATCGGGGGAGGACCAACCTACGAGCAGTACTTC
TRBJ1-1 medium-sized . TRBV6-1 CASDRVNTEAFF TGTGCCAGCGATCGGGTGAACACTGAAGCTTTCTTT
TRBJ2-5 many TRBD2 TRBV11-3 CASSLVRERETQYF TGTGCCAGCAGCTTAGTGCGGGAGAGGGAGACCCAGTACTTC
TRBJ1-1 many . TRBV29-1 CSAETVTEAFF TGCAGCGCTGAGACAGTCACCGAAGCTTTCTTT
TRBJ2-7 medium-sized TRBD2 TRBV11-2 CASSRLAGGPYEQYF TGTGCCAGCAGCCGTCTAGCGGGAGGGCCTTACGAGCAGTACTTC
TRBJ2-7 medium-sized . TRBV18 CASSPRGLGWLRHEQYF TGTGCCAGCTCACCACGAGGATTGGGATGGTTACGCCACGAGCAGTACTTC
TRBJ1-6 many . TRBV6-1 CASKVRGNSPLHF TGTGCCAGCAAGGTCCGAGGGAATTCACCCCTCCACTTT
TRBJ2-2 many TRBD1 TRBV2 CASRPQSQGVNTGELFF TGTGCCAGCAGACCACAATCACAGGGGGTGAACACCGGGGAGCTGTTTTTT
TRBJ2-7 many . TRBV28 CASSLGGRDYEQYF TGTGCCAGCAGTTTAGGCGGCAGGGACTACGAGCAGTACTTC
TRBJ2-7 . . TRBV20-1 CSARQSATGRYEQYF TGCAGTGCTAGACAGTCGGCAACAGGGCGGTACGAGCAGTACTTC
TRBJ1-2 . . TRBV6-1 CASSPGSSNYGYTF TGTGCCAGCAGTCCTGGATCCTCCAACTATGGCTACACCTTC
TRBJ2-1 many . TRBV7-2 CASSLKERAGPPCNEQFF TGTGCCAGCAGCTTAAAGGAGCGGGCGGGTCCTCCTTGCAATGAGCAGTTCTTC
TRBJ2-2 . TRBD1 TRBV28 CASSSRGTGELFF TGTGCCAGCAGTTCCAGGGGGACCGGGGAGCTGTTTTTT
TRBJ1-2 many TRBD1 TRBV5-4 CASSGQDRGIRGYTF TGTGCCAGCAGCGGCCAGGACAGGGGCATTCGTGGCTACACCTTC
TRBJ2-7 . . TRBV4-3 CASSQFYSEKSYEQYF TGCGCCAGCAGCCAATTTTATAGCGAGAAGTCCTACGAGCAGTACTTC
TRBJ1-2 many . TRBV24-1 CATSVGHGYTF TGTGCCACCAGTGTAGGGCATGGCTACACCTTC